Listed here are 15 T cell receptor beta chains from one sample, sequenced in a study of blood T cell repertoires in COVID-19. Generated by immunoSEQ multiplex PCR, the TCRdb table keeps only in-frame clones and is missing some. The data contain some 71,000 clones, 90% of them singletons. The sequenced sample was peripheral blood. The origin of the receptors is a man aged 50-59 years with acute or convalescent COVID-19.

The chain couples TRBV10-3 to TRBJ2-3, with D possibly being TRBD1 (5 bases). V lost 2 bases and J lost 5, with 17 bases in between. The CDR3 loop spans 16 amino acids. Germline values: CDR1 ENHRY, CDR2 SYGVKD. CDR3 bases: TGTGCCATCAGTGAGAAGGTTGGGCTAGGGGTAGATACGCAGTATTTT. It is translated as CAISEKVGLGVDTQYF.

Only one count was recorded for this clone. The chain employs TRBV19 and TRBJ2-6; possibly TRBD2 for D (6 bases). CDR3 size: 16 residues. CDR1 and CDR2 (germline): LNHDA, SQIVND (reference sequence). V was trimmed by 5 bases and J by 0 bases, leaving 11 bases between them. The CDR3 sequence: CASSGRGISGANVLTF. In DNA, the CDR3 is TGTGCCAGTAGTGGGCGGGGTATCTCTGGGGCCAACGTCCTGACTTTC.

The chain carries TRBV12-3 or TRBV12-4 and TRBJ2-7; D is unclear. V lost 6 bases, J lost 3 bases, and 9 bases lay in between. The CDR3 runs 12 residues. The CDR3 region is CASSRRSYEQYF. CDR3 in DNA: TGTGCCAGCAGCCGTCGTAGCTACGAGCAGTACTTC.

CDR3 in DNA: TGTGCCACCTCCCCCGGAGGGACGAACACCGGGGAGCTGTTTTTT. It yields the protein CATSPGGTNTGELFF. V usage is TRBV6-5 and J usage is TRBJ2-2, with D perhaps TRBD2 (6 bases). The germline CDR1 and CDR2 sequences are MNHEY and SVGAGI. CDR3 length equals 15 residues. Trimming removed 10 bases at V and 0 bases at J, with 15 bases between.

This sequence joins TRBV12-5 and TRBJ2-2, with TRBD2 identical over 8 bases. Germline V gives CDR1 LGHNT, CDR2 FRNRAP. The junction had 8 bases not matched to a gene; V was cut back by 4 bases and J by 4 bases. The CDR3 spans 16 residues. The CDR3 spells CASGYAGGASTGELFF. CDR3 DNA: TGTGCTAGTGGTTACGCGGGGGGCGCGAGCACCGGGGAGCTGTTTTTT.

The chain combines TRBV10-3 with TRBJ2-6; no firm D call. Germline loops: CDR1 ENHRY, CDR2 SYGVKD. The CDR3 contains 19 residues. Between the trimmed V and J ends, which lost 0 bases and 0 bases, there was a span of 15 bases. The CDR3 here is CAISESAGTMGSGANVLTF. CDR3 DNA: TGTGCCATCAGTGAGTCTGCCGGAACTATGGGCTCTGGGGCCAACGTCCTGACTTTC.

A few counts support this clone. V gene TRBV4-1 combines with J gene TRBJ2-1, with 13 positions matching TRBD2. The trim removed 4 bases at V and 10 bases at J, leaving 7 bases unmatched. The CDR3 has 15 residues. Germline CDR1 MGHRA, CDR2 YSYEKL. The CDR3 reads CASSPRTSGRGEQFF. CDR3 DNA sequence: TGCGCCAGCAGCCCGCGGACTAGCGGGAGAGGCGAGCAGTTCTTC.

The gene calls are TRBV7-2 and TRBJ2-3; D unclear. Trimming removed 1 base at V and 3 bases at J, with 5 bases between. Germline CDR1 reads SGHTA; CDR2 reads FQGNSA. This CDR3 has 13 amino acids. This CDR3 is CASSLVQTDTQYF. For the CDR3, the DNA is TGTGCCAGCAGCTTAGTCCAGACAGATACGCAGTATTTT.

This chain links TRBV6-1 with TRBJ1-5, with TRBD1 matching over 7 bases. This CDR3 region has 15 residues. Germline V gene sequence: CDR1 MNHNS, CDR2 SASEGT. V lost 1 base, J lost 6 bases, and 6 bases stayed unmatched. CDR3 DNA sequence: TGTGCCAGCAGTGAAGGGACAGGTCGCGGTCAGCCCCAGCATTTT. Its protein product is CASSEGTGRGQPQHF.

By frequency in the sample, this clone is medium-sized. The V gene is TRBV10-2, the J gene TRBJ2-1, with D tentatively TRBD1 (6 bases). V was shortened by 3 bases and J by 8 bases, with 8 bases between the two germline ends. From germline, CDR1 is WSHSY and CDR2 SAAADI. This CDR3 has 12 amino acids. CDR3 sequence: CASSEGGYEQFF. The CDR3 DNA reads TGCGCCAGCAGTGAAGGGGGATATGAGCAGTTCTTC.

J is TRBJ2-7 and V is TRBV19; the D gene is possibly TRBD1 (7 bases). CDR3 length: 13 residues. V dropped 4 bases and J dropped 4 bases, with 11 bases sitting between them. Germline assignment: CDR1 LNHDA and CDR2 SQIVND (reference sequence). CDR3 DNA: TGTGCCAGTAGTAGCGGGACAGCATACGAGCAGTACTTC. Protein product: CASSSGTAYEQYF.

This rearrangement joins TRBV7-2 to TRBJ1-2, with 7 nucleotides matching TRBD1. The CDR3 is 16 residues long. The V and J ends lost 0 bases and 5 bases, in that order; junction bases with no gene match: 9. Germline values: CDR1 SGHTA, CDR2 FQGNSA. The CDR3 sequence is CASSLAPGQLTYGYTF. DNA of the CDR3: TGTGCCAGCAGCTTAGCTCCGGGACAGCTAACTTATGGCTACACCTTC. Full variable domain (rest looked up from reference TRBV7-2 and TRBJ1-2): GAGVSQSPSNKVTEKGKDVELRCDPISGHTALYWYRQSLGQGLEFLIYFQGNSAPDKSGLPSDRFSAERTGGSVSTLTIQRTQQEDSAVYLCASSLAPGQLTYGYTFGSGTRLTVV.

V usage is TRBV4-3 and J usage is TRBJ2-7, with D unclear. Germline-derived CDR1 and CDR2 are LGHNA and YSLEER. The CDR3 covers 13 residues. Trimming took 0 bases from V and 3 from J, leaving 6 bases between them. CDR3 coding DNA: TGCGCCAGCAGCCAAGATCTCAGCTACGAGCAGTACTTC. It translates to CASSQDLSYEQYF.

The chain employs TRBV28 and TRBJ2-7; 11 positions match TRBD1. Germline V CDR1 and CDR2: MDHEN, SYDVKM. This CDR3 is built from 16 residues. The J segment lost 6 bases and the V segment lost 4 bases, leaving 11 bases of the junction unmatched. CDR3 in DNA: TGTGCCAGCAGTTCGCCCCCTGGGACAGGGGGAATCGAGCAGTACTTC. It encodes CASSSPPGTGGIEQYF.

The chain is built from TRBV21-1 and TRBJ2-5; no check of the table's D call, TRBD1, against the DNA was made. TRBV21-1 has pseudogene status. The CDR3 runs to 16 residues. CDR3 bases: TGTGCCAGCAGCAATCCGGACAGACCGGCGAGGGAGACCCAGTACTTC. It is translated as CASSNPDRPARETQYF.